The T cell receptor beta chain under discussion was sequenced for a study of CD8 T cells in Susac syndrome. The V gene's germline CDR1 is PRHDT and CDR2 FYEKMQ (reference sequence). Trimming took 1 base from V and 6 from J, leaving 13 bases between them. This CDR3 contains 16 residues. cDNA came from approximately 0.5 to 1 ug RNA primed by random hexamers. From the immunoSEQ multiplex PCR reads, TCRdb called clonotypes with MiXCR, one entry per CDR3 protein. The data show roughly 130,000 distinct CDR3 sequences, approximately 94% seen once. This TCR came from a human donor with multiple sclerosis. The chain links TRBV13 to TRBJ1-6; no firm D call. The material sequenced was CD4+ T cells from PBMCs. CDR3 sequence reads: CASSLAPDPSNSPLHF. In nucleotides, the CDR3 is TGTGCCAGCAGCTTAGCACCGGACCCATCTAATTCACCCCTCCACTTT.